The clone carrying this T cell receptor (beta chain) was counted only a few times. The data originate from a study of early T cells in non-severe SARS-CoV-2 infection. TCRdb re-derived calls from the 5' RACE reads in MiXCR, one entry per CDR3 protein. The profile covers around 29,000 distinct CDR3 sequences, with 9.5% to 10% appearing a single time and roughly an eighth taken by the ten largest. The sample comprised whole blood. This TCR was recovered from an adult who was a healthcare worker with PCR-confirmed SARS-CoV-2 infection or an uninfected control (not recorded which).

The CDR3 spells CSVVARGPGANVLTF. The CDR3 coding sequence is TGCAGCGTTGTGGCCAGGGGGCCTGGGGCCAACGTCCTGACTTTC. The chain carries TRBV29-1 and TRBJ2-6; 8 bases map to TRBD1. The J segment lost 2 bases and the V segment lost 4 bases, leaving 4 bases of the junction unmatched. Germline CDR1 is SQVTM and CDR2 is ANQGSEA. The CDR3 totals 15 residues.